The present T cell receptor (beta chain) was sequenced within a study of cytomegalovirus exposure and HLA in healthy donors. The CDR3 spans 16 residues. J lost 2 bases, V lost 3 bases, and 5 bases had no gene match. Per germline, CDR1 LNHDA and CDR2 SQIVND (reference sequence). Note on this clone: No antigen is known for it.

Study results and caveats: Prediction of most subjects' HLA-A and HLA-B alleles by TCR beta sequences was reportedly accurate. Analyzed later, association rates of TCRs varied across HLA loci, with DRB1 most and HLA-C fewest.

60 Vbeta and 13 Jbeta primers were used in PCR. This table comes from immunoSEQ multiplex PCR, and its TCRdb copy is limited to in-frame clones, with some not included. Altogether roughly 160,000 clones are present, around 80% being singletons, with the ten largest covering roughly 1.9%. The origin of this receptor is a man aged 35-49 years in good health and CMV-seronegative. Sequencing used PBMCs. This chain uses TRBV19 with TRBJ2-2; TRBD2 matches at 8 bases. The CDR3 region is CASSMLLAVNTGELFF. CDR3 sequence (DNA): TGTGCCAGTAGTATGCTACTAGCGGTTAACACCGGGGAGCTGTTTTTT.